The 14 T cell receptor beta chains reported below all come from one sample, sequenced in a study of blood T cell repertoires in COVID-19. Profiled with immunoSEQ multiplex PCR; TCRdb holds only in-frame clones, not every one. The top ten hold roughly 10% of the sample, which has over 300,000 clones, 86% seen once. The sequenced sample was PBMCs or T cells enriched from blood (not recorded which). The receptors here all came from a woman between 18 and 30 years old who had recovered from COVID-19.

V gene TRBV3-1 (or the pseudogene TRBV3-2) combines with J gene TRBJ2-3; the D gene is possibly TRBD1 (6 bases). CDR1 LGHDT and CDR2 YNNKEL come from the germline V gene (reference sequence). The CDR3 runs to 14 residues. V lost 5 bases, J lost 11 bases, and 20 bases lay in between. CDR3 bases: TGTGCCAGCAGCGAAGGGCGGACAGCTAGAGAGCAGTATTTT. It translates to CASSEGRTAREQYF.

The chain joins TRBV30 to TRBJ2-7, with a tentative D call TRBD2 (5 bases). With 5 bases removed from V and 3 bases from J, the gap between germline ends came to 11 bases. Germline CDR1 and CDR2: GTSNPN and SVGIG (reference sequence). This CDR3 region has 12 residues. As DNA, the CDR3 is TGTGCCTGGGCCGAAGGGAGCTACGAGCAGTACTTC. It translates to CAWAEGSYEQYF.

A remark on this clone: The same CDR3 also results from other DNA sequences found in this sample. This chain joins TRBV30 and TRBJ1-1; 7 nucleotides match TRBD1. V gave up 2 bases and J gave up 3 bases; unmatched junction bases: 0. The CDR3 spans 12 residues. The germline gives CDR1 GTSNPN, CDR2 SVGIG (reference sequence). This CDR3 is CAWSTGDTEAFF. CDR3 nucleotides: TGTGCCTGGAGTACAGGGGACACTGAAGCTTTCTTT.

The chain uses TRBV25-1 and TRBJ1-6; unclear D gene. Germline values: CDR1 MGHDK, CDR2 SYGVNS. This CDR3 spans 11 amino acids. Trimming removed 3 bases at V and 14 bases at J, with 8 bases between. The CDR3 nucleotides are TGTGCCAGCAGTGACGGAGATTCCCTCCACTTT. Amino acid sequence: CASSDGDSLHF.

The V gene is TRBV9, the J gene TRBJ2-3; perhaps TRBD2 as D (5 bases). The CDR3 consists of 15 residues. Deletions cut 0 bases from V and 1 base from J, with 9 bases between. CDR1 SGDLS and CDR2 YYNGEE come from the germline V gene. The CDR3 DNA sequence: TGTGCCAGCAGCGTAGGAGGCGGGCGCACAGATACGCAGTATTTT. Translated: CASSVGGGRTDTQYF.

The chain couples TRBV5-1 to TRBJ1-1; D remains unclear. Trimming pared 0 bases from V and 2 bases from J, leaving 11 bases between. CDR3 length: 15 residues. The germline CDR1 and CDR2 sequences are SGHRS and YFSETQ. For the CDR3, the DNA is TGCGCCAGCAGCTTGGCCAACCAGGCCAACACTGAAGCTTTCTTT. Translating it yields CASSLANQANTEAFF.

V usage is TRBV6-5 and J usage is TRBJ1-1, with D perhaps matching TRBD1 (5 bases). The germline CDR1 and CDR2 sequences are MNHEY and SVGAGI. The CDR3 totals 13 residues. V lost 7 bases and J lost 4, with 13 bases in between. CDR3 nucleotides: TGTGCCAGCATTAATCAGGGCGGCACTGAAGCTTTCTTT. Translation: CASINQGGTEAFF.

The CDR3 DNA is TGTGCCAGTCAACAAACAGGGTGGGATGGCTACACCTTC. Translating it yields CASQQTGWDGYTF. The rearrangement links TRBV19 to TRBJ1-2; D may be TRBD1 (6 bases). From germline, CDR1 is LNHDA and CDR2 SQIVND (reference sequence). CDR3 length: 13 residues. Deletions cut 8 bases from V and 6 bases from J, with 16 bases between.

The chain links TRBV7-2 to TRBJ2-7; a weak D match, TRBD1 (7 bases). CDR3 size: 17 residues. Per the germline V gene, CDR1 is SGHTA and CDR2 is FQGNSA. Trimming removed 1 base from V and 0 bases from J, with 16 bases in between. The CDR3 is CASSLVGGQLASYEQYF. The CDR3 bases are TGTGCCAGCAGCTTAGTGGGGGGACAGCTGGCCTCCTACGAGCAGTACTTC.

This chain links TRBV19 with TRBJ1-4, with D unresolved. With 3 bases removed from V and 0 bases from J, the gap between germline ends came to 11 bases. In germline, CDR1 is LNHDA, CDR2 SQIVND (reference sequence). CDR3 length: 16 residues. The CDR3 nucleotides are TGTGCCAGTAGTATTAAGGCGGTTGCAACTAATGAAAAACTGTTTTTT. It encodes CASSIKAVATNEKLFF.

The V gene is TRBV6-1, the J gene TRBJ1-4, with D tentatively TRBD1 (5 bases). CDR3 length: 19 amino acids. Germline V gene lookup returns CDR1 MNHNS and CDR2 SASEGT. Trimming removed 2 bases from V and 2 bases from J, with 21 bases in between. CDR3 amino acids: CASSERDKRFGTTNEKLFF. The CDR3 DNA follows: TGTGCCAGCAGTGAACGGGATAAGAGATTCGGGACTACTAATGAAAAACTGTTTTTT.

The rearrangement uses TRBV19 and TRBJ2-7; 14 bases are a match to TRBD2. Per germline, CDR1 LNHDA and CDR2 SQIVND (reference sequence). V was pared by 5 bases and J by 4 bases, with 7 bases of the junction left unmatched. The CDR3 is 16 residues long. CDR3 nucleotide sequence: TGTGCCAGTAGTCCTGGGACTAGCGGGAGTAGGTACGAGCAGTACTTC. Protein sequence: CASSPGTSGSRYEQYF.

The rearrangement joins TRBV18 to TRBJ2-7; TRBD1 agrees at 10 bases. The CDR3 extends over 14 amino acids. The germline V gene encodes CDR1 KGHSH and CDR2 LQKENI. Trimming at V came to 5 bases and at J to 7 bases, leaving 8 bases not matched to a gene. The DNA for the CDR3 is TGTGCCAGCTCATCAAGACAGGGGGCGCGGGAGCAGTACTTC. It encodes CASSSRQGAREQYF.

V gene TRBV2 combines with J gene TRBJ1-2, with D unresolved. This CDR3 is built from 11 residues. V was clipped by 3 bases and J by 11 bases, with 10 bases between them. Germline V gene data show CDR1 as SNHLY and CDR2 as FYNNEI. DNA of the CDR3: TGTGCCAGCAGTGATCACAGTACATACACCTTC. It translates to CASSDHSTYTF.